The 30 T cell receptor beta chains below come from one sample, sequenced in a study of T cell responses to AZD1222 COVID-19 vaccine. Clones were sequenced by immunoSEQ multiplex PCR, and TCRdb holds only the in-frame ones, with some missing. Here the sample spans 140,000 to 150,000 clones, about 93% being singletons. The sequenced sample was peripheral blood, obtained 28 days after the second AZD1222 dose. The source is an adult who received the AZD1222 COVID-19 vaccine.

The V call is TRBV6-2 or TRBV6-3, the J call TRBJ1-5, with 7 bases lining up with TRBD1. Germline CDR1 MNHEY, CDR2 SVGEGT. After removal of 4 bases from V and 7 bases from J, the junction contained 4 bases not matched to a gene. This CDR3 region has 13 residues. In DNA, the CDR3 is TGTGCCAGCAGTTTTGGACAGGCCCAGCCCCAGCATTTT. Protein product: CASSFGQAQPQHF.

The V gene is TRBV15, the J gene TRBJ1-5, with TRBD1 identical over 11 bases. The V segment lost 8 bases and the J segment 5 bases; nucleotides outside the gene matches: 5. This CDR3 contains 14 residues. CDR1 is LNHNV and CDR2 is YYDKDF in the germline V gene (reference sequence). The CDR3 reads CATRVDRGHQPQHF. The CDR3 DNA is TGTGCCACCCGAGTGGACAGGGGGCATCAGCCCCAGCATTTT.

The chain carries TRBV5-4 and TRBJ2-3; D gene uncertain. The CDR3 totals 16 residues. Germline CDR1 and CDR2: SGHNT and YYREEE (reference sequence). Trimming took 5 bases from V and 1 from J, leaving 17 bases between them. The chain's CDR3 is CASSSTAALGTDTQYF. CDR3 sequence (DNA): TGTGCCAGCAGTTCCACCGCTGCACTCGGCACAGATACGCAGTATTTT.

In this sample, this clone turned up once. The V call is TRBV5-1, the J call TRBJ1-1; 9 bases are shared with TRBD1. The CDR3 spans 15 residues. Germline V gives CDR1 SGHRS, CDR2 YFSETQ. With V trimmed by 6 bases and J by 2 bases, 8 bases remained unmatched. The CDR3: CASTWGGQGNTEAFF. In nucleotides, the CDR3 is TGCGCCAGCACCTGGGGGGGACAGGGAAACACTGAAGCTTTCTTT.

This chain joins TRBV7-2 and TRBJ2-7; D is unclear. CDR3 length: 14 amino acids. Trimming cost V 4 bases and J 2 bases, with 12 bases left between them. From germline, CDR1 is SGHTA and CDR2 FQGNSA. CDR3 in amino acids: CASSSRTDTYEQYF. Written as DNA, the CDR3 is TGTGCCAGCAGCTCCCGGACCGATACCTACGAGCAGTACTTC.

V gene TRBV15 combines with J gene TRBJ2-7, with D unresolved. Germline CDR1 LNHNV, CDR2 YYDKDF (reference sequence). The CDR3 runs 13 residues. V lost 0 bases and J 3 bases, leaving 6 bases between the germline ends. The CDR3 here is CATSRDSIYEQYF. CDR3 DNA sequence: TGTGCCACCAGCAGAGATTCCATCTACGAGCAGTACTTC.

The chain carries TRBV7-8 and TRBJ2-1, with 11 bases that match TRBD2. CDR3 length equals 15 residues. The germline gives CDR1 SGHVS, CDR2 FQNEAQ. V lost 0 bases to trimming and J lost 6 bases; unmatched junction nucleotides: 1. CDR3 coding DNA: TGTGCCAGCAGCTTAGCTAGCGGGGGGGCCAATGAGCAGTTCTTC. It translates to CASSLASGGANEQFF.

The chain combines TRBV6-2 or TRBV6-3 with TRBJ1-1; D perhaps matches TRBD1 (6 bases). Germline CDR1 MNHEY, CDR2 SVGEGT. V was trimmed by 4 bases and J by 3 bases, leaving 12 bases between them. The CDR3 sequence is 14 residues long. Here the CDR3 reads CASSSQGRDTEAFF. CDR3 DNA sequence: TGTGCCAGCAGTTCACAGGGCCGGGACACTGAAGCTTTCTTT.

The CDR3 bases are TGCGCCAGCAGCCCGCGACAGGACGCGAACACTGAAGCTTTCTTT. Amino acid sequence: CASSPRQDANTEAFF. The chain has TRBV4-1 and TRBJ1-1; the D gene is possibly TRBD1 (6 bases). The CDR3 extends over 15 amino acids. Per the germline V gene, CDR1 is MGHRA and CDR2 is YSYEKL. Trimming shortened V by 4 bases and J by 1 base, and 13 bases separated the two germline ends.

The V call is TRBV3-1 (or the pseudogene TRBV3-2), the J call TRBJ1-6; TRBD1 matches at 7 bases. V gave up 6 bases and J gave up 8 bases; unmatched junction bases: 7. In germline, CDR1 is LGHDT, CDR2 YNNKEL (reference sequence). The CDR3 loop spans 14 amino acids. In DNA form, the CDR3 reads TGTGCCAGCAGTCCCGGGACAGTTGATTCACCCCTCCACTTT. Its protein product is CASSPGTVDSPLHF.

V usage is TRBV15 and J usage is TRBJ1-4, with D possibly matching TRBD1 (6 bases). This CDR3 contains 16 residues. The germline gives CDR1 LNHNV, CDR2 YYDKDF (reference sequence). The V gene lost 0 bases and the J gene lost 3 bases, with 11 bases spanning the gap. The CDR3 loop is CATSRDSGAANEKLFF. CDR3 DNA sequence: TGTGCCACCAGCAGAGATTCGGGGGCAGCTAATGAAAAACTGTTTTTT.

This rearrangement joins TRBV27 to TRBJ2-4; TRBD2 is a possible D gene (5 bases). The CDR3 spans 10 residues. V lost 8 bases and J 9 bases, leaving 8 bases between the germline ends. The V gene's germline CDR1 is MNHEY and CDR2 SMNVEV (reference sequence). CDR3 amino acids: CASGGFIQYF. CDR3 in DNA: TGTGCCAGCGGCGGGTTCATTCAGTACTTC.

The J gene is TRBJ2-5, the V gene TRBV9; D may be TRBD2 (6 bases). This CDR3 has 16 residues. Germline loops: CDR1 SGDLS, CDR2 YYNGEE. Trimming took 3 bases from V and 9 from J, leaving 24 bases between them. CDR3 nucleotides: TGTGCCAGCAGCGGAACGGGAGAGGGACCCTTCGGGGCCCAGTACTTC. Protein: CASSGTGEGPFGAQYF.

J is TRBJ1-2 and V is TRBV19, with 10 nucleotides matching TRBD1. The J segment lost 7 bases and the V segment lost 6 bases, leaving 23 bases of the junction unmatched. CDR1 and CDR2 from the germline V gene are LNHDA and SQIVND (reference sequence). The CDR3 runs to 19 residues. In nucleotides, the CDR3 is TGTGCCAGTAGCAATGGGCCGGGACAGGGGACGGCTAAACTATCTGGCTACACCTTC. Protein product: CASSNGPGQGTAKLSGYTF.

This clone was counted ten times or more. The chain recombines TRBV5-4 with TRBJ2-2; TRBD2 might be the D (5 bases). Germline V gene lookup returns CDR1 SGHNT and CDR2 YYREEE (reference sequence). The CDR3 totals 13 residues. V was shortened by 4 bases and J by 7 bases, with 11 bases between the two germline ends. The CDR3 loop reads CASSLATDGELFF. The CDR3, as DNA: TGTGCCAGCAGCCTAGCCACGGACGGGGAGCTGTTTTTT.

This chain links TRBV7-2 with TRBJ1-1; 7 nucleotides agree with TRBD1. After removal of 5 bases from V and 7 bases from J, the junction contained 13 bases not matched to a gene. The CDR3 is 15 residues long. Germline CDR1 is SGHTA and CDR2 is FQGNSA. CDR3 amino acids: CASSPEGTVPNEAFF. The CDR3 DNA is TGTGCCAGCAGCCCGGAAGGGACAGTGCCAAATGAAGCTTTCTTT.

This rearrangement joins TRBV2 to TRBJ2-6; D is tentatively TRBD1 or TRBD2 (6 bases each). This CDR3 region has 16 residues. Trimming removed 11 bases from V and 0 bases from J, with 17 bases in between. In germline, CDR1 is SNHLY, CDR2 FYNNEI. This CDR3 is CASGRGDTSGANVLTF. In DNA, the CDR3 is TGTGCCTCCGGAAGGGGGGACACCTCTGGGGCCAACGTCCTGACTTTC.

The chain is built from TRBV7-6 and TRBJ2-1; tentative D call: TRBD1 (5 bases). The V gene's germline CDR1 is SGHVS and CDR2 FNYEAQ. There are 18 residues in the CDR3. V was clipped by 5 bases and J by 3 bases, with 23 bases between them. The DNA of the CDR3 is TGTGCCAGCAGCCGAAAACCGGCAGCGACAGTTGTCTACAATGAGCAGTTCTTC. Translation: CASSRKPAATVVYNEQFF.

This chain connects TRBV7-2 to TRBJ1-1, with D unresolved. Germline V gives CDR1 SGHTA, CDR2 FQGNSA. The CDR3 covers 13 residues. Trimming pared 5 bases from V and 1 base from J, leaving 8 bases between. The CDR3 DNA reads TGTGCCAGCAGCATCGGTCGGAACACTGAAGCTTTCTTT. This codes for CASSIGRNTEAFF.

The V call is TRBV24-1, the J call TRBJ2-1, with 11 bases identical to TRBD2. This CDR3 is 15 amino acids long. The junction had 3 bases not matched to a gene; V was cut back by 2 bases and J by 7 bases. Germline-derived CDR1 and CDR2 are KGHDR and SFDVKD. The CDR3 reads CATSDSSGRRNEQFF. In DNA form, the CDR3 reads TGTGCCACCAGTGATTCTAGCGGGAGGAGGAATGAGCAGTTCTTC.

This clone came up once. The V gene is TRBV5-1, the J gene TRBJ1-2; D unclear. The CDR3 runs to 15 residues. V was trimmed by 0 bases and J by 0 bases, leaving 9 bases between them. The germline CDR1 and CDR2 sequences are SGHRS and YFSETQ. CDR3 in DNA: TGCGCCAGCAGCTTGGTAGGAAATTCTAACTATGGCTACACCTTC. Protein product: CASSLVGNSNYGYTF.

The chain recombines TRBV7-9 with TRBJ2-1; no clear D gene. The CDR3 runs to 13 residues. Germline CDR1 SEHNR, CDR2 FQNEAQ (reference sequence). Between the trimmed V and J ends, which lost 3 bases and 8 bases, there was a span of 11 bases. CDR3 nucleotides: TGTGCCAGCAGCTTCCTCCTTATGGATGAGCAGTTCTTC. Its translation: CASSFLLMDEQFF.

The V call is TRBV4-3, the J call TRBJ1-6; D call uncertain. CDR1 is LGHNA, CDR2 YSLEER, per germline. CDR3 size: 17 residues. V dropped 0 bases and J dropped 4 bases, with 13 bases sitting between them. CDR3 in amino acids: CASSQDSGGAYNSPLHF. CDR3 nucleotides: TGCGCCAGCAGCCAAGATAGCGGCGGCGCATATAATTCACCCCTCCACTTT.

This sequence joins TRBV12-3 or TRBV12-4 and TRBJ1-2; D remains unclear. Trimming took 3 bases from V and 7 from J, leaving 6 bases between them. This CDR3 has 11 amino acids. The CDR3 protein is CASSFPGGYTF. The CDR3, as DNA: TGTGCCAGCAGTTTCCCGGGTGGCTACACCTTC.

The chain's CDR3 is CASSLVSDLYEQYF. The CDR3 bases are TGTGCCAGCAGCTTAGTCTCGGATCTCTACGAGCAGTACTTC. The rearrangement joins TRBV7-2 to TRBJ2-7; D not certain. Trimming cost V 1 base and J 3 bases, with 10 bases left between them. This CDR3 is 14 amino acids long. Germline values: CDR1 SGHTA, CDR2 FQGNSA.

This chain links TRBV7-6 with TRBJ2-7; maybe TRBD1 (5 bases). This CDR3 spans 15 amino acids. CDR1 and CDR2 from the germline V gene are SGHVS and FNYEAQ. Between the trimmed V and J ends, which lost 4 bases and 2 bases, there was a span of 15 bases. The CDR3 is CASSSRVGITYEQYF. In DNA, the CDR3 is TGTGCCAGCAGCTCCAGGGTTGGGATAACCTACGAGCAGTACTTC.

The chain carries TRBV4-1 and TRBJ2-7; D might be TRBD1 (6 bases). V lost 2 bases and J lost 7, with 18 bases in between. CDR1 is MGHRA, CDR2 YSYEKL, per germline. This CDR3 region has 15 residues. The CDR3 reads CASSQHPDRPWEQYF. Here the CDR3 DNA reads TGCGCCAGCAGCCAACACCCCGACAGGCCGTGGGAGCAGTACTTC.

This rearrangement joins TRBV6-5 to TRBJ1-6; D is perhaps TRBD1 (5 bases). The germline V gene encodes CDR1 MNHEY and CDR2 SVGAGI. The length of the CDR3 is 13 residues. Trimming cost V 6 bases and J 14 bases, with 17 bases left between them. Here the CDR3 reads CASSPLGGWSLHF. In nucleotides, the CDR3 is TGTGCCAGCAGCCCCCTGGGGGGATGGTCCCTCCACTTT.

CDR3 nucleotide sequence: TGCGCCAGCAGACAGAGTGGGGGGACGGGTGAAGCTTTCTTT. Translated: CASRQSGGTGEAFF. This chain links TRBV5-1 with TRBJ1-1, with D perhaps matching TRBD1 (5 bases). The V end was cut by 5 bases, the J end by 7 bases, with 18 bases between. Germline loops: CDR1 SGHRS, CDR2 YFSETQ. This CDR3 spans 14 amino acids. Combining the CDR3 with reference TRBV5-1 and TRBJ1-1 gives the whole variable domain KAGVTQTPRYLIKTRGQQVTLSCSPISGHRSVSWYQQTPGQGLQFLFEYFSETQRNKGNFPGRFSGRQFSNSRSEMNVSTLELGDSALYLCASRQSGGTGEAFFGQGTRLTVV.

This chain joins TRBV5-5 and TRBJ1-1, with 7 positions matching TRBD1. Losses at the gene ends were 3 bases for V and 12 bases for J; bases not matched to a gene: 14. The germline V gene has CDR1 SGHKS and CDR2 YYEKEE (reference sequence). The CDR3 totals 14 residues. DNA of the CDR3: TGTGCCAGCAGCTGGAATTCGGGACAGCCGCTTTCTTTCTTT. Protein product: CASSWNSGQPLSFF. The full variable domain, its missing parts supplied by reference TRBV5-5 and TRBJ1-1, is DAGVTQSPTHLIKTRGQQVTLRCSPISGHKSVSWYQQVLGQGPQFIFQYYEKEERGRGNFPDRFSARQFPNYSSELNVNALLLGDSALYLCASSWNSGQPLSFFGQGTRLTVV.